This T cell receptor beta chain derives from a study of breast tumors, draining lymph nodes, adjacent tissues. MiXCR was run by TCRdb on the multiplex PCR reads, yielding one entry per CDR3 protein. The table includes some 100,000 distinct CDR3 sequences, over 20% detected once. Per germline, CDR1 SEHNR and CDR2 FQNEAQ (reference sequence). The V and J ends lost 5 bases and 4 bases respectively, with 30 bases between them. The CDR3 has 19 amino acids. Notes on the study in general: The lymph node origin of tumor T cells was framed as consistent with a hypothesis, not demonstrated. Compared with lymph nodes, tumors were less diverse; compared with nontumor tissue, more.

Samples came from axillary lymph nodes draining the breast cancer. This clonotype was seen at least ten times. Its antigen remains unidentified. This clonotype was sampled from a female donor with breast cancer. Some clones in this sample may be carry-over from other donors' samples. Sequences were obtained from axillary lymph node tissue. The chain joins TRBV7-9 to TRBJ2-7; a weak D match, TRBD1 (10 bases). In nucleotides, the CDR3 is TGTGCCAGCAGCCCAGGGGACAGGGGTTGGCGGGAGGGCCGTTACGAGCAGTACTTC. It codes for CASSPGDRGWREGRYEQYF.